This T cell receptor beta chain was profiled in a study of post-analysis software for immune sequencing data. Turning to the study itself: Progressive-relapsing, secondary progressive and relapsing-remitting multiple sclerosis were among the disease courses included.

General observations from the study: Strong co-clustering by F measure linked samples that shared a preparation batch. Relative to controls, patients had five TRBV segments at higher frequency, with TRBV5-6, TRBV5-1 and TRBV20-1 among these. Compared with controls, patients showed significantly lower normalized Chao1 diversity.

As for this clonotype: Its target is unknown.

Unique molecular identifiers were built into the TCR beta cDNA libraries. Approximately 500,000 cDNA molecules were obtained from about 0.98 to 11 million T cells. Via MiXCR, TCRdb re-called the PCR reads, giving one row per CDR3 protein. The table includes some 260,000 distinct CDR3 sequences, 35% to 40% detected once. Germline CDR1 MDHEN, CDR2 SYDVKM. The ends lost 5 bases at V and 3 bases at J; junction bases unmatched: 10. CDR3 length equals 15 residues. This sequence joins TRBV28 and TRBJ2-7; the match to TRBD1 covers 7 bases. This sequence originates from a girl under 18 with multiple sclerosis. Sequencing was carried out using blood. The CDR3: CASSPPGRGIYEQYF. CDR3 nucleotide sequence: TGTGCCAGCAGTCCCCCGGGCAGGGGGATCTACGAGCAGTACTTC.